The clone carrying this T cell receptor (beta chain) was counted ten times or more. Antigen: not known. The entry originates in a study of CD8 T cells in ankylosing spondylitis. Study observations and caveats: Relatively scarce in peripheral blood, disease-linked clones were CD8+.

With 5 bases clipped from V and 6 bases from J, the junction kept 11 bases outside the gene matches. This CDR3 is 16 amino acids long. The germline V gene has CDR1 MDHEN and CDR2 SYDVKM. Using its own MiXCR run on the 5' RACE reads, TCRdb lists one record per CDR3 protein. This sample has roughly 200,000 distinct CDR3 sequences, with 25% to 30% found just once. The TCR sequence derives from a male donor with ankylosing spondylitis or in good health (not recorded which). The sequenced sample consisted of blood, either unsorted or a sorted T cell fraction (not recorded which). This chain links TRBV28 with TRBJ2-2; 8 nucleotides align to TRBD1. Here the CDR3 DNA reads TGTGCCAGCAGTCCCTCCCGGACAGGGCGGGCCGGGGAGCTGTTTTTT. The encoded protein is CASSPSRTGRAGELFF.